Following are 29 T cell receptor beta chains from one sample sequenced in a study of PD-1 blockade in classical Hodgkin lymphoma. Generated by immunoSEQ multiplex PCR, the TCRdb table keeps only in-frame clones and is missing some. There are approximately 160,000 clones in the sample; about 78% occur only once, and about 9.2% lies in the top ten. Every one of the patients relapsed after autologous stem cell transplantation (brentuximab vedotin exposure was variable). This specimen was peripheral blood mononuclear cells (PBMCs), taken before the second cycle of nivolumab. Every receptor here comes from a human donor with classical Hodgkin lymphoma.

The CDR3 spells CSARGRREAFF. The DNA for the CDR3 is TGCAGTGCTAGAGGCCGCCGTGAAGCTTTCTTT. The rearrangement joins TRBV20-1 to TRBJ1-1; D is undetermined. The length of the CDR3 is 11 residues. With 1 base removed from V and 7 bases from J, the gap between germline ends came to 7 bases. Germline V gene data show CDR1 as DFQATT and CDR2 as SNEGSKA (reference sequence).

This chain joins TRBV13 and TRBJ2-7; D tentatively fits TRBD1 or TRBD2 (7 bases each). The CDR3 is made up of 15 amino acids. Germline CDR1 and CDR2: PRHDT and FYEKMQ (reference sequence). Trimming took 4 bases from V and 1 from J, leaving 14 bases between them. CDR3 coding DNA: TGTGCCAGCAGCTGGAGACAGGGACTATCCTACGAGCAGTACTTC. It translates to CASSWRQGLSYEQYF. Variable domain in full (rest from reference TRBV13 and TRBJ2-7): AAGVIQSPRHLIKEKRETATLKCYPIPRHDTVYWYQQGPGQDPQFLISFYEKMQSDKGSIPDRFSAQQFSDYHSELNMSSLELGDSALYFCASSWRQGLSYEQYFGPGTRLTVT.

CDR3 sequence reads: CASSTRGPQQPQHF. Written as DNA, the CDR3 is TGTGCCAGCAGTACAAGGGGGCCACAACAGCCCCAGCATTTT. V is TRBV6-5 and J is TRBJ1-5; 7 bases align to TRBD1. Per germline, CDR1 MNHEY and CDR2 SVGAGI. The length of the CDR3 is 14 residues. Trimming cost V 5 bases and J 7 bases; bases outside gene matches: 8.

Only one count was recorded for this clone. Because it lacks the conserved phenylalanine or tryptophan at the end, this CDR3 is likely a read error. The DNA is left out, because the CDR3 cannot be placed on it with certainty; the CDR3 is given as TCRdb lists it. The chain recombines TRBV2 with TRBJ1-1. The CDR3 is 12 residues long, counting both termini. Germline V lookup: CDR1 SNHLY, CDR2 FYNNEI. The CDR3 protein is CASSESPPPGGL.

The chain links TRBV7-2 to TRBJ2-1, with TRBD2 identical over 11 bases. J lost 3 bases, V lost 3 bases, and 1 base had no gene match. The CDR3 has 15 amino acids. Germline CDR1 reads SGHTA; CDR2 reads FQGNSA. The CDR3 DNA follows: TGTGCCAGCAGCTTGACTAGCGGGATCTACAATGAGCAGTTCTTC. Protein sequence: CASSLTSGIYNEQFF.

The chain couples TRBV7-9 to TRBJ1-3; D ambiguous. Looked up from germline, CDR1 is SEHNR and CDR2 is FQNEAQ (reference sequence). The CDR3 totals 14 residues. Between the trimmed V and J ends, which lost 5 bases and 7 bases, there was a span of 15 bases. The CDR3 bases are TGTGCCAGCAGCACCACAACCGCCACGAACACCATATATTTT. This translates into CASSTTTATNTIYF. The variable domain in full, with the rest retrieved from reference TRBV7-9 and TRBJ1-3, is DTGVSQNPRHKITKRGQNVTFRCDPISEHNRLYWYRQTLGQGPEFLTYFQNEAQLEKSRLLSDRFSAERPKGSFSTLEIQRTEQGDSAMYLCASSTTTATNTIYFGEGSWLTVV.

This clone was seen more than once but under ten times. The V and J genes are TRBV6-5 and TRBJ1-6; TRBD1 is a possible D gene (5 bases). The CDR3 totals 14 residues. Between the trimmed V and J ends, which lost 5 bases and 7 bases, there was a span of 12 bases. Germline V gives CDR1 MNHEY, CDR2 SVGAGI. The CDR3, as DNA: TGTGCCAGCAGTGCAAGGGGAAGAAATTCACCCCTCCACTTT. Protein: CASSARGRNSPLHF.

J is TRBJ2-6 and V is TRBV7-2; D uncertain. Trimming stripped 3 bases from V and 2 bases from J, with 8 bases between. This CDR3 has 15 amino acids. Germline loops: CDR1 SGHTA, CDR2 FQGNSA. In DNA form, the CDR3 reads TGTGCCAGCAGCTTGGTAGTGACTGGGGCCAACGTCCTGACTTTC. This encodes CASSLVVTGANVLTF.

V gene TRBV7-9 combines with J gene TRBJ1-1; possibly TRBD1 for D (6 bases). Germline-derived CDR1 and CDR2 are SEHNR and FQNEAQ (reference sequence). The CDR3 is made up of 14 amino acids. Trimming removed 5 bases at V and 4 bases at J, with 14 bases between. The CDR3 nucleotides read TGTGCCAGCAGCAAACAGGGACGGGGCACTGAAGCTTTCTTT. Translation: CASSKQGRGTEAFF.

The chain links TRBV4-1 to TRBJ1-1, with TRBD1 as a possible D gene (6 bases). Deletions cut 4 bases from V and 4 bases from J, with 16 bases between. The CDR3 runs 15 residues. Per the germline V gene, CDR1 is MGHRA and CDR2 is YSYEKL. The CDR3, as DNA: TGCGCCAGCAGCCGTCTATCGGGGGGCAGCACTGAAGCTTTCTTT. Its translation is CASSRLSGGSTEAFF.

V is TRBV25-1 and J is TRBJ1-1, with TRBD1 identical over 10 bases. The V gene end was trimmed by 6 bases and the J gene end by 3 bases; junction bases not matched to a gene: 7. Germline loops: CDR1 MGHDK, CDR2 SYGVNS. The CDR3 is 15 amino acids. The CDR3 loop is CASSVLGTGDTEAFF. As DNA, the CDR3 is TGTGCCAGCAGCGTACTGGGGACAGGGGACACTGAAGCTTTCTTT.

This rearrangement joins TRBV4-3 to TRBJ2-7; 7 positions match TRBD2. CDR3 length: 15 residues. V dropped 1 base and J dropped 2; count of bases not matched to a gene: 5. Germline V gene data show CDR1 as LGHNA and CDR2 as YSLEER. The CDR3 sequence is CASSQGYSGAYEQYF. The CDR3 DNA reads as TGCGCCAGCAGCCAAGGTTACAGCGGGGCCTACGAGCAGTACTTC.

V gene TRBV4-1 combines with J gene TRBJ2-6; 8 bases align to TRBD1. Germline V gene sequence: CDR1 MGHRA, CDR2 YSYEKL. The CDR3 contains 17 residues. Losses at the gene ends were 7 bases for V and 2 bases for J; bases not matched to a gene: 10. The CDR3 sequence is CASTRQGWGPGANVLTF. In DNA, the CDR3 is TGCGCCAGCACCAGACAGGGGTGGGGTCCTGGGGCCAACGTCCTGACTTTC.

In this sample, this clone turned up a few times. The gene calls are TRBV19 and TRBJ2-3, with a weak D call TRBD1 (5 bases). CDR3 length equals 15 residues. Trimming shortened V by 4 bases and J by 7 bases, and 18 bases separated the two germline ends. Per germline, CDR1 LNHDA and CDR2 SQIVND (reference sequence). This chain's CDR3 is CASSNGQGETNTQYF. The CDR3 DNA sequence: TGTGCCAGTAGTAACGGGCAGGGTGAGACAAATACGCAGTATTTT.

The V and J genes are TRBV7-3 and TRBJ2-3, with TRBD2 matching 13 bases. The V gene end was trimmed by 5 bases and the J gene end by 1 base; junction bases not matched to a gene: 18. This CDR3 has 21 amino acids. Per germline, CDR1 SGHTA and CDR2 FQGTGA. The DNA for the CDR3 is TGTGCCAGCAGCCCCGCCCTAGGACTAGCGGGAGCTGGGGGGGGCACAGATACGCAGTATTTT. It translates to CASSPALGLAGAGGGTDTQYF.

The V call is TRBV6-6, the J call TRBJ1-5, with D hard to call. Germline-derived CDR1 and CDR2 are MNHNY and SVGAGI (reference sequence). The V and J ends lost 10 bases and 0 bases respectively, with 10 bases between them. This CDR3 spans 13 amino acids. In nucleotides, the CDR3 is TGTGCCACCCTCATCGTTAGCAATCAGCCCCAGCATTTT. Residues: CATLIVSNQPQHF.

This sequence joins TRBV7-2 and TRBJ1-3; the D gene is possibly TRBD1 (6 bases). This CDR3 comprises 14 residues. Trimming pared 1 base from V and 3 bases from J, leaving 7 bases between. The germline V gene encodes CDR1 SGHTA and CDR2 FQGNSA. The DNA for the CDR3 is TGTGCCAGCAGCTTAGACAGGGTTGGAAACACCATATATTTT. It encodes CASSLDRVGNTIYF.

The V call is TRBV10-3, the J call TRBJ2-7; D not resolved. The germline V gene encodes CDR1 ENHRY and CDR2 SYGVKD. The CDR3 runs 12 residues. The V and J ends lost 5 bases and 7 bases respectively, with 12 bases between them. The CDR3 loop is CAISPWVGEQYF. In DNA, the CDR3 is TGTGCCATCAGTCCTTGGGTGGGAGAGCAGTACTTC.

The rearrangement links TRBV11-3 to TRBJ2-2, with D hard to call. V was shortened by 0 bases and J by 5 bases, with 4 bases between the two germline ends. The CDR3 is made up of 13 amino acids. Germline V gene sequence: CDR1 SGHNT, CDR2 YENEEA. CDR3 coding DNA: TGTGCCAGCAGCTTAGACTTGACCGGGGAGCTGTTTTTT. This translates into CASSLDLTGELFF.

V usage is TRBV27 and J usage is TRBJ2-1; D perhaps matches TRBD2 (5 bases). The CDR3 runs 15 residues. Trimming left V 0 bases short and J 6 bases short, with 12 bases between. Germline V gene lookup returns CDR1 MNHEY and CDR2 SMNVEV (reference sequence). The CDR3 DNA sequence: TGTGCCAGCAGTTTATCGCGGGTGGGTCGCAATGAGCAGTTCTTC. Translated: CASSLSRVGRNEQFF.

This chain joins TRBV7-2 and TRBJ1-5; 7 positions agree with TRBD1. V shed 1 base, J shed 2 bases, and the junction held 5 bases outside the gene matches. Looked up from germline, CDR1 is SGHTA and CDR2 is FQGNSA. The CDR3 has 16 amino acids. CDR3 in amino acids: CASSLDGTARNQPQHF. As DNA, the CDR3 is TGTGCCAGCAGCTTAGACGGGACAGCACGCAATCAGCCCCAGCATTTT.

V is TRBV10-3 and J is TRBJ2-7, with TRBD2 matching 10 bases. The V and J ends lost 9 bases and 5 bases, in that order; junction bases with no gene match: 7. Germline V gene data show CDR1 as ENHRY and CDR2 as SYGVKD. This CDR3 spans 13 amino acids. The DNA for the CDR3 is TGTGCCATAGGAGCGCTAGCGGGAGACGAGCAGTACTTC. It translates to CAIGALAGDEQYF.

At least ten counts were recorded for this clone. The CDR3 here is CASGPSTSLNTEAFF. The CDR3 coding sequence is TGTGCTAGTGGTCCCTCGACATCTCTGAACACTGAAGCTTTCTTT. The V gene is TRBV12-5, the J gene TRBJ1-1, with D unresolved. Germline CDR1 reads LGHNT; CDR2 reads FRNRAP. Trimming took 5 bases from V and 0 from J, leaving 13 bases between them. This CDR3 region has 15 residues.

This clone was observed a few times. The rearrangement joins TRBV10-3 to TRBJ2-3; D gene ambiguous. The V gene's germline CDR1 is ENHRY and CDR2 SYGVKD. The CDR3 is made up of 11 amino acids. V dropped 6 bases and J dropped 5 bases, with 6 bases sitting between them. The CDR3 DNA reads TGTGCCATCAGAACAGAAGATACGCAGTATTTT. This sequence encodes CAIRTEDTQYF.

The chain combines TRBV6-1 with TRBJ2-7; 8 nucleotides agree with TRBD1. CDR3 length: 14 amino acids. The V gene's germline CDR1 is MNHNS and CDR2 SASEGT. Trimming took 7 bases from V and 1 from J; bases not matched to a gene: 6. Here the CDR3 DNA reads TGTGCCAGCATCAGGACAGGGCTTTCCTACGAGCAGTACTTC. Residues: CASIRTGLSYEQYF.

V and J are TRBV5-1 and TRBJ1-1; D may be TRBD1 (5 bases). The length of the CDR3 is 14 residues. Per germline, CDR1 SGHRS and CDR2 YFSETQ. V was shortened by 4 bases and J by 0 bases, with 10 bases between the two germline ends. The CDR3 nucleotides are TGCGCCAGCAGCCAAGAGGGGATGAACACTGAAGCTTTCTTT. Translated: CASSQEGMNTEAFF.

The chain uses TRBV11-3 and TRBJ2-6; D unclear. Germline values: CDR1 SGHNT, CDR2 YENEEA. CDR3 length: 17 residues. With 3 bases removed from V and 0 bases from J, the gap between germline ends came to 12 bases. Written as DNA, the CDR3 is TGTGCCAGCAGCTTGGGAAGTATCCTCTCTGGGGCCAACGTCCTGACTTTC. Translating it yields CASSLGSILSGANVLTF.

This clone was recorded only once. This chain joins TRBV6-5 and TRBJ2-5, with 8 positions matching TRBD2. The V and J ends lost 6 bases and 7 bases, in that order; junction bases with no gene match: 4. Per germline, CDR1 MNHEY and CDR2 SVGAGI. This CDR3 contains 12 residues. CDR3 DNA: TGTGCCAGCAGCCCTACTAGCGGGACCCAGTACTTC. As protein: CASSPTSGTQYF.

In its sample, this clone was seen once. The J gene is TRBJ2-7, the V gene TRBV5-1, with D maybe TRBD1 (6 bases). V lost 2 bases and J 3 bases, leaving 15 bases between the germline ends. The CDR3 loop spans 15 amino acids. Germline assignment: CDR1 SGHRS and CDR2 YFSETQ. The CDR3 nucleotides are TGCGCCAGCAGCTTCGTCACAGGGCAGGGCTACGAGCAGTACTTC. As protein: CASSFVTGQGYEQYF.